Sequencing of this TCR beta chain was carried out in a study of OX40 agonist ivuxolimab in advanced cancers. On this clone: Its antigen is unidentified.

General study findings and limits: CD4+ and CD8+ blood T cells expanded clonally by week 6 at 0.1 to 3.0 mg/kg. Certain nonresponders likewise exhibited a low normalized T-cell clonal expansion.

In germline, CDR1 is SNHLY, CDR2 FYNNEI. Trimming took off 10 bases at V and 4 bases at J, with 22 bases between the two ends. The CDR3 is made up of 15 amino acids. Profiling relied on immunoSEQ multiplex PCR, and the TCRdb table lists in-frame clones only, not all of them. The profile shows 55,000 to 65,000 clones, approximately 90% of them singletons. Patients with autoimmune history or systemic immunosuppression were excluded. Drawing of blood for sampling happened at baseline, at cycle 4 day 1, and at cycle 7 day 1. The J gene is TRBJ1-2, the V gene TRBV2; D is perhaps TRBD1 (6 bases). The receptor was isolated from an adult with an advanced solid tumor such as melanoma, head and neck, liver or kidney cancer. The source was CD4+ or CD8+ T cells sorted from blood, collected in a trial of the OX40 agonist ivuxolimab. CDR3 sequence (DNA): TGTGCCACAAGAGAGGGGGGACAAGCGTTCTATGGCTACACCTTC. Encoded protein: CATREGGQAFYGYTF.